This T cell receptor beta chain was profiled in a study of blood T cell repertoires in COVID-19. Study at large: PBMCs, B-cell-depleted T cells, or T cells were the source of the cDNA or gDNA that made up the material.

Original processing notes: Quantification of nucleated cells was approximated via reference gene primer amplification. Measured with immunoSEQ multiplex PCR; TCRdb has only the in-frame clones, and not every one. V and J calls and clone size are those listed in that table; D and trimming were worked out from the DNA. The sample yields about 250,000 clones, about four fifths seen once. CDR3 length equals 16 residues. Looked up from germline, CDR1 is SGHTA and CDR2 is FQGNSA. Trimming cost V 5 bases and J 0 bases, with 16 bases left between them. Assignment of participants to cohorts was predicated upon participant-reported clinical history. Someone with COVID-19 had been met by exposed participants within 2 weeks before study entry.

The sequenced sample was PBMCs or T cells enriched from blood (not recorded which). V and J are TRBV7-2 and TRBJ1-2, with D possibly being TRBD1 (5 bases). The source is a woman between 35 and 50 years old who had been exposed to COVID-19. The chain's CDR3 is CASSPGGRLPNYGYTF. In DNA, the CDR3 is TGTGCCAGCAGCCCGGGGGGTAGACTCCCTAACTATGGCTACACCTTC.